Shown below are 6 T cell receptor beta chains from a single sample sequenced in a study of T cell responses to AZD1222 COVID-19 vaccine. This table comes from immunoSEQ multiplex PCR, and its TCRdb copy is limited to in-frame clones, with some not included. The repertoire holds around 78,000 clones, with about nine tenths as singletons. The sample was peripheral blood, taken on day 0 of MenACWY control vaccination. All receptors derive from an adult in good health.

V usage is TRBV28 and J usage is TRBJ2-2; 11 positions match TRBD2. Germline-derived CDR1 and CDR2 are MDHEN and SYDVKM. The trim removed 6 bases at V and 6 bases at J, leaving 12 bases unmatched. The CDR3 contains 17 residues. The chain's CDR3 is CASRLGLADLRAGELFF. CDR3 bases: TGTGCCAGCAGATTGGGACTAGCGGACCTCCGGGCCGGGGAGCTGTTTTTT.

The chain couples TRBV12-5 to TRBJ2-1, with 7 bases aligning to TRBD2. CDR3 size: 17 residues. J gave up 8 bases and V 2 bases, and 15 bases lay outside the gene matches. Germline lookup yields CDR1 LGHNT and CDR2 FRNRAP. In DNA, the CDR3 is TGTGCTAGTGGTTTGATAGTCGTGGGACTAAGTGGAGATGAGCAGTTCTTC. As protein: CASGLIVVGLSGDEQFF.

The chain couples TRBV19 to TRBJ2-7, with 10 bases identical to TRBD1. This CDR3 is built from 14 residues. In germline, CDR1 is LNHDA, CDR2 SQIVND (reference sequence). After removal of 3 bases from V and 7 bases from J, the junction contained 6 bases not matched to a gene. CDR3 protein: CASSMGTGAGEQYF. The CDR3 DNA follows: TGTGCCAGTAGTATGGGGACAGGGGCCGGGGAGCAGTACTTC.

The chain has TRBV4-3 and TRBJ2-7; 7 bases line up with TRBD1. The CDR3 runs to 15 residues. Trimming took 0 bases from V and 5 from J; bases not matched to a gene: 7. Germline-derived CDR1 and CDR2 are LGHNA and YSLEER. Here the CDR3 DNA reads TGCGCCAGCAGCCAAGAAGGGGGCCCCCTCGACGAGCAGTACTTC. The encoded protein is CASSQEGGPLDEQYF.

The rearrangement links TRBV29-1 to TRBJ1-2; possible D gene TRBD1, 5 bases. CDR3 length: 12 residues. From germline, CDR1 is SQVTM and CDR2 ANQGSEA. The V end was cut by 7 bases, the J end by 2 bases, with 11 bases between. CDR3 nucleotide sequence: TGCAGCGCTGGGGACGGGAACTATGGCTACACCTTC. Translating gives CSAGDGNYGYTF.

This clone was found once. This rearrangement joins TRBV7-2 to TRBJ2-1; 9 nucleotides line up with TRBD2. CDR3 length: 15 residues. With V trimmed by 1 base and J by 9 bases, 7 bases remained unmatched. The germline V gene encodes CDR1 SGHTA and CDR2 FQGNSA. CDR3 residues: CASSLGVAGEIEQFF. CDR3 DNA: TGTGCCAGCAGCTTAGGGGTAGCGGGAGAAATTGAGCAGTTCTTC.